Below, one T cell receptor (beta chain) is given with its context. Its antigen is unidentified. The CDR3 length is 12 residues. Looked up from germline, CDR1 is MDHEN and CDR2 is SYDVKM. Trimming took off 7 bases at V and 4 bases at J, with 8 bases between the two ends. The time point is: week 47, end of study. Doses of 300 ug of mutant IDH1 20-mer peptide were given with topical imiquimod. In every donor, the tumor was a new WHO grade 3 or 4 IDH1-mutant, ATRX-lost astrocytoma. The source of the sample is a study of a mutant IDH1 vaccine in newly diagnosed glioma. Libraries were prepared by immunoSEQ multiplex PCR; TCRdb keeps only in-frame clonotypes and omits some of them. Here the sample spans 90,000 to 100,000 clones, roughly 89% being singletons.

Here the sequenced sample was PBMCs, taken from a glioma patient whose treatment included an IDH1 peptide vaccine. This chain joins TRBV28 and TRBJ2-1; D not resolved. This receptor was identified in a woman aged 45-60 years with glioma. The CDR3 loop reads CASIGGYNEQFF. CDR3 in DNA: TGTGCCAGCATAGGTGGGTACAATGAGCAGTTCTTC.